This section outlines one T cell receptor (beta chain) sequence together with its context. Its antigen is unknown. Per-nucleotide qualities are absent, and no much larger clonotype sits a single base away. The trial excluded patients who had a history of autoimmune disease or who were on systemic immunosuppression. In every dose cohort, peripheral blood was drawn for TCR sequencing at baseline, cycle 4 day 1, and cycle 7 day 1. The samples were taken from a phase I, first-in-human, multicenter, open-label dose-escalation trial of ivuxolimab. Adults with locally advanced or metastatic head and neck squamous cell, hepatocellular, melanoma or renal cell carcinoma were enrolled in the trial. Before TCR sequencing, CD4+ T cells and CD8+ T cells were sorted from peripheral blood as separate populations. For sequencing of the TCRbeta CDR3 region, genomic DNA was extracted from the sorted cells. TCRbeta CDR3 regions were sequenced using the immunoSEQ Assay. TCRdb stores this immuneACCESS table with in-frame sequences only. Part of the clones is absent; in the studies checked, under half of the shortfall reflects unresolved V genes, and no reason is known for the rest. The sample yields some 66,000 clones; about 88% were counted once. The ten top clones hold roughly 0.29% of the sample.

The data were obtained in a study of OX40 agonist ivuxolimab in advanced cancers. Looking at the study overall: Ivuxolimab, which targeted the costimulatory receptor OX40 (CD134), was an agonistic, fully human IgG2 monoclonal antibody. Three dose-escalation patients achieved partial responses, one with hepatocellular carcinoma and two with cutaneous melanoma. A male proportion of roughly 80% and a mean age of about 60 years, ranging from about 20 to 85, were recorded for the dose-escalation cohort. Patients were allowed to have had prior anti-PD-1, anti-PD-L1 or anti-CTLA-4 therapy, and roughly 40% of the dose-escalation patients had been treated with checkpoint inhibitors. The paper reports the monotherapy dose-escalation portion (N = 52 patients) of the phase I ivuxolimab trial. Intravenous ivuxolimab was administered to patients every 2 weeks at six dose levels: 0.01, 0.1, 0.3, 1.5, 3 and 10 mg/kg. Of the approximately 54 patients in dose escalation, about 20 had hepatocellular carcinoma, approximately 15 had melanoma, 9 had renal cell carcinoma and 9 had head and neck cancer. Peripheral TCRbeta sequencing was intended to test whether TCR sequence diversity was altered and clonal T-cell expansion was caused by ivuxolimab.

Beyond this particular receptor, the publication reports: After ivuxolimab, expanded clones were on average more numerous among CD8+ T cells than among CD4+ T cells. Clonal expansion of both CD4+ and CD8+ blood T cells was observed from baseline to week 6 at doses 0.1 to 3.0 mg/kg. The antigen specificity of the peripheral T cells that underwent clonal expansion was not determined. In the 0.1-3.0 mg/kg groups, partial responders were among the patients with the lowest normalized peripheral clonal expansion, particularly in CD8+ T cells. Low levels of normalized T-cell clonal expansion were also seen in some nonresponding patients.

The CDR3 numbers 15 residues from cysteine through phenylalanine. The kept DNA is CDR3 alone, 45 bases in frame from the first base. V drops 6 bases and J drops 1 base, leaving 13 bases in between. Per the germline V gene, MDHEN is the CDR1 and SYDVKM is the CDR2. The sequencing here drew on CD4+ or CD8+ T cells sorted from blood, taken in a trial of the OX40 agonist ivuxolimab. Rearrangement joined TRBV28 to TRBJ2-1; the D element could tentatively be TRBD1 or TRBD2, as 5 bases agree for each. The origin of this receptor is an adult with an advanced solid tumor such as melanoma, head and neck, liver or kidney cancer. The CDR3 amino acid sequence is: CASSKPGRSYNEQFF. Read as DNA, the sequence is TGTGCCAGCAGCAAACCGGGACGGTCCTACAATGAGCAGTTCTTC.